The 10 T cell receptor beta chains presented below share a single source sample, sequenced in a study of blood T cell repertoires in COVID-19. Profiling relied on immunoSEQ multiplex PCR, and the TCRdb table lists in-frame clones only, not all of them. Here the sample spans 150,000 to 200,000 clones, almost 85% being singletons. The source material was peripheral blood. These receptors all stem from a woman of 80 years or more with acute or convalescent COVID-19.

The chain is built from TRBV6-2 or TRBV6-3 and TRBJ2-3; a weak D match, TRBD1 (6 bases). V was pared by 4 bases and J by 5 bases, with 16 bases between. The length of the CDR3 is 15 residues. Looked up from germline, CDR1 is MNHEY and CDR2 is SVGEGT. The CDR3 coding sequence is TGTGCCAGCAGTTTGTGGCTGGGGGCTGGAGATACGCAGTATTTT. Protein: CASSLWLGAGDTQYF.

The V and J genes are TRBV7-8 and TRBJ1-2; D uncertain. This CDR3 region has 13 residues. Germline CDR1 reads SGHVS; CDR2 reads FQNEAQ. V was trimmed by 5 bases and J by 8 bases, leaving 15 bases between them. The CDR3 DNA reads TGTGCCAGCAGCCCGCGGAGCCAACGGGGCTACACCTTC. Protein sequence: CASSPRSQRGYTF. Using reference TRBV7-8 and TRBJ1-2 for the parts outside the CDR3, the full variable domain is GAGVSQSPRYKVAKRGQDVALRCDPISGHVSLFWYQQALGQGPEFLTYFQNEAQLDKSGLPSDRFFAERPEGSVSTLKIQRTQQEDSAVYLCASSPRSQRGYTFGSGTRLTVV.

This clone showed up just a few times. J is TRBJ2-1 and V is TRBV19, with 8 bases aligning to TRBD2. With V trimmed by 4 bases and J by 3 bases, 2 bases remained unmatched. The CDR3 has 14 residues. Germline V gene data show CDR1 as LNHDA and CDR2 as SQIVND (reference sequence). CDR3 coding DNA: TGTGCCAGTAGTACTAGCGGGTACTACAATGAGCAGTTCTTC. As protein: CASSTSGYYNEQFF.

The chain carries TRBV5-1 and TRBJ2-7, with 10 bases fitting TRBD2. Germline loops: CDR1 SGHRS, CDR2 YFSETQ. After removal of 1 base from V and 5 bases from J, the junction contained 6 bases not matched to a gene. This CDR3 spans 15 amino acids. The CDR3 is CASSLRASGSDEQYF. CDR3 nucleotides: TGCGCCAGCAGCTTGAGGGCTAGCGGGAGCGACGAGCAGTACTTC.

The chain combines TRBV19 with TRBJ1-3, with D perhaps TRBD1 (6 bases). Trimming left V 3 bases short and J 6 bases short, with 12 bases between. Looked up from germline, CDR1 is LNHDA and CDR2 is SQIVND (reference sequence). This CDR3 is built from 14 residues. Here the CDR3 reads CASSISQGENTIYF. CDR3 DNA: TGTGCCAGTAGTATCTCACAGGGAGAAAACACCATATATTTT.

This chain uses TRBV5-4 with TRBJ2-1; 12 nucleotides agree with TRBD2. The CDR3 loop spans 13 amino acids. Trimming removed 3 bases from V and 8 bases from J; junction bases left unmatched: 0. CDR1 and CDR2 (germline): SGHNT, YYREEE (reference sequence). CDR3 in amino acids: CASSSSGRDEQFF. The CDR3 nucleotides read TGTGCCAGCAGCTCTAGCGGGAGGGATGAGCAGTTCTTC.

The chain links TRBV18 to TRBJ1-4; D unresolved. The CDR3 sequence is 14 residues long. The ends were cut back, 5 bases at V and 0 bases at J, with 7 bases in the middle. CDR1 and CDR2 (germline): KGHSH, LQKENI. In DNA, the CDR3 is TGTGCCAGCTCAGTAGTTGCAACTAATGAAAAACTGTTTTTT. It translates to CASSVVATNEKLFF.

This rearrangement joins TRBV12-5 to TRBJ1-1; no definite D call. The germline V gene encodes CDR1 LGHNT and CDR2 FRNRAP. The ends were cut back, 6 bases at V and 7 bases at J, with 12 bases in the middle. There are 12 residues in the CDR3. In DNA, the CDR3 is TGTGCTAGTGGCATAGACAACTTTGAAGCTTTCTTT. Translation: CASGIDNFEAFF.

The chain couples TRBV6-6 to TRBJ1-1, with TRBD1 identical over 8 bases. Germline CDR1 is MNHNY and CDR2 is SVGAGI (reference sequence). The V segment lost 5 bases and the J segment 1 base; nucleotides outside the gene matches: 6. This CDR3 region has 15 residues. The CDR3 nucleotides are TGTGCCAGCAGTCCGCTGACAGGGGCGAACACTGAAGCTTTCTTT. It translates to CASSPLTGANTEAFF.

The chain links TRBV5-1 to TRBJ2-2; 7 bases are shared with TRBD1. V was pared by 0 bases and J by 6 bases, with 5 bases of the junction left unmatched. CDR3 length: 15 residues. Germline V gives CDR1 SGHRS, CDR2 YFSETQ. The CDR3, as DNA: TGCGCCAGCAGCTTGGGAGGGGGCAACGCCGGGGAGCTGTTTTTT. Translation gives CASSLGGGNAGELFF.